These 27 T cell receptor beta chains were all obtained from the same sample, sequenced in a study of T-cell memory formation after mild COVID-19. TCRdb analysed the 5' RACE reads with MiXCR anew, one entry per CDR3 protein. In the table there are about 190,000 distinct CDR3 sequences, around 19% of which are singletons. The sample was PBMCs or a T cell subset sorted from them (not recorded which). These TCRs come from an adult woman who had mild COVID-19 (a few samples of this study predate the infection). Cell type and time point are not known.

The chain is built from TRBV2 and TRBJ1-4; D gene uncertain. Trimming shortened V by 5 bases and J by 0 bases, and 10 bases separated the two germline ends. Germline CDR1 is SNHLY and CDR2 is FYNNEI. The CDR3 loop spans 15 amino acids. The CDR3 reads CASSREAATNEKLFF. The CDR3 coding sequence is TGTGCCAGCAGTAGGGAGGCTGCAACTAATGAAAAACTGTTTTTT.

The rearrangement links TRBV7-2 to TRBJ1-5; TRBD1 might be the D (5 bases). The length of the CDR3 is 14 residues. Trimming took 4 bases from V and 2 from J, leaving 9 bases between them. Germline CDR1 reads SGHTA; CDR2 reads FQGNSA. The CDR3 DNA reads as TGTGCCAGCAGCTCACAGGAGGGCAATCAGCCCCAGCATTTT. Its protein is CASSSQEGNQPQHF.

Only a few counts were recorded for this clonotype. The chain carries TRBV27 and TRBJ1-1, with D uncertain. Germline values: CDR1 MNHEY, CDR2 SMNVEV (reference sequence). The germline V and J ends were trimmed by 2 bases and 4 bases, with 8 bases remaining between them. The CDR3 is 13 amino acids. The CDR3: CASSLGVGTEAFF. In DNA, the CDR3 is TGTGCCAGCAGTTTAGGGGTTGGCACTGAAGCTTTCTTT.

In its sample, this clonotype was seen a few times. The rearrangement joins TRBV19 to TRBJ1-1, with 8 bases aligning to TRBD1. With 2 bases clipped from V and 8 bases from J, the junction kept 4 bases outside the gene matches. The germline V gene encodes CDR1 LNHDA and CDR2 SQIVND (reference sequence). This CDR3 is built from 13 residues. In nucleotides, the CDR3 is TGTGCCAGTAGTATACAGGGGGCCTTCGAAGCTTTCTTT. Translated, it gives CASSIQGAFEAFF.

This clonotype was seen more than once but under ten times. V gene TRBV5-1 combines with J gene TRBJ2-2; TRBD2 might be the D (5 bases). Germline values: CDR1 SGHRS, CDR2 YFSETQ. The CDR3 contains 15 residues. V lost 2 bases and J 4 bases, leaving 12 bases between the germline ends. The CDR3 coding sequence is TGCGCCAGCAGCTTCGTGAGCGGAGCCACCGGGGAGCTGTTTTTT. Its protein product is CASSFVSGATGELFF.

The rearrangement links TRBV5-1 to TRBJ2-1; TRBD2 matches at 9 bases. The J segment lost 7 bases and the V segment lost 1 base, leaving 6 bases of the junction unmatched. This CDR3 region has 15 residues. Germline CDR1 and CDR2: SGHRS and YFSETQ. This chain's CDR3 is CASSLSEREANEQFF. CDR3 sequence (DNA): TGCGCCAGCAGCTTGAGTGAGCGGGAGGCGAATGAGCAGTTCTTC.

The V and J genes are TRBV5-1 and TRBJ2-5; 8 nucleotides line up with TRBD2. Germline V CDR1 and CDR2: SGHRS, YFSETQ. The junction had 8 bases not matched to a gene; V was cut back by 4 bases and J by 3 bases. The CDR3 length is 15 residues. CDR3 nucleotides: TGCGCCAGCAGCGCCGCGGGCGGGGGGAAAGAGACCCAGTACTTC. This codes for CASSAAGGGKETQYF.

The V and J genes are TRBV5-4 and TRBJ2-2; 9 nucleotides align to TRBD2. The trim removed 0 bases at V and 4 bases at J, leaving 10 bases unmatched. The CDR3 runs 18 residues. CDR1 SGHNT and CDR2 YYREEE come from the germline V gene (reference sequence). CDR3 DNA sequence: TGTGCCAGCAGCTTGGGCGGGAGGGCCGGCGTCAGCACCGGGGAGCTGTTTTTT. Protein sequence: CASSLGGRAGVSTGELFF.

The chain combines TRBV6-6 with TRBJ1-1, with unresolved D. Trimming cost V 7 bases and J 3 bases, with 15 bases left between them. Per the germline V gene, CDR1 is MNHNY and CDR2 is SVGAGI (reference sequence). This CDR3 is built from 14 residues. The CDR3 is CASNIDGRYTEAFF. CDR3 DNA: TGTGCCAGCAATATCGACGGACGCTACACTGAAGCTTTCTTT.

This clonotype ranks as medium-sized. The rearrangement uses TRBV20-1 and TRBJ1-2, with D perhaps TRBD1 (6 bases). Trimming removed 6 bases at V and 0 bases at J, with 26 bases between. The germline V gene has CDR1 DFQATT and CDR2 SNEGSKA (reference sequence). This CDR3 region has 18 residues. CDR3 amino acids: CSAARQAFSATPNYGYTF. CDR3 in DNA: TGCAGTGCGGCGAGACAGGCATTCTCTGCGACCCCTAACTATGGCTACACCTTC.

This clonotype was detected only a few times. The rearrangement joins TRBV19 to TRBJ2-1; 12 bases match TRBD2. Losses at the gene ends were 5 bases for V and 7 bases for J; bases not matched to a gene: 6. The germline V gene has CDR1 LNHDA and CDR2 SQIVND (reference sequence). This CDR3 comprises 15 residues. The CDR3 loop is CASSWTSGKGNEQFF. The DNA of the CDR3 is TGTGCCAGTAGTTGGACTAGCGGGAAGGGAAATGAGCAGTTCTTC.

This chain joins TRBV4-1 and TRBJ2-3; no reliable D call. The V gene's germline CDR1 is MGHRA and CDR2 YSYEKL. V lost 3 bases, J lost 5 bases, and 6 bases lay in between. The CDR3 is 12 amino acids. The DNA for the CDR3 is TGCGCCAGCAGCCACGCCGTAGATACGCAGTATTTT. Protein sequence: CASSHAVDTQYF.

This clonotype has only a few counts. The V call is TRBV3-1, the J call TRBJ1-1; the D is unclear. V lost 5 bases and J 4 bases, leaving 14 bases between the germline ends. The CDR3 loop spans 14 amino acids. Germline CDR1 is LGHDT and CDR2 is YNNKEL (reference sequence). The CDR3 loop is CASSTHGGVTEAFF. In DNA, the CDR3 is TGTGCCAGCAGCACACATGGCGGGGTCACTGAAGCTTTCTTT.

This chain uses TRBV9 with TRBJ2-5, with D perhaps TRBD1 or TRBD2 (5 bases each). V lost 3 bases and J 0 bases, leaving 12 bases between the germline ends. Looked up from germline, CDR1 is SGDLS and CDR2 is YYNGEE. CDR3 size: 15 residues. This chain's CDR3 is CASSAGRVHQETQYF. DNA of the CDR3: TGTGCCAGCAGCGCGGGACGGGTGCACCAAGAGACCCAGTACTTC.

The J gene is TRBJ2-1, the V gene TRBV14; TRBD2 agrees at 8 bases. Germline assignment: CDR1 SGHDN and CDR2 FVKESK. Trimming cost V 4 bases and J 4 bases; bases outside gene matches: 3. The CDR3 spans 14 residues. In nucleotides, the CDR3 is TGTGCCAGCAGCCGTAGCGGGGATTACAATGAGCAGTTCTTC. Translating gives CASSRSGDYNEQFF.

This clonotype was detected many times. CDR3 protein: CASIDRVKKAEAFF. The CDR3 DNA follows: TGTGCCAGCATCGACAGGGTAAAAAAGGCTGAAGCTTTCTTT. The chain links TRBV12-3 or TRBV12-4 to TRBJ1-1, with 7 bases identical to TRBD1. The CDR3 has 14 amino acids. V lost 7 bases to trimming and J lost 6 bases; unmatched junction nucleotides: 11.

This clonotype has more than one count but fewer than ten. The rearrangement joins TRBV20-1 to TRBJ1-4; the match to TRBD1 covers 7 bases. The CDR3 is made up of 14 amino acids. Germline V gene lookup returns CDR1 DFQATT and CDR2 SNEGSKA (reference sequence). V shed 0 bases, J shed 3 bases, and the junction held 1 base outside the gene matches. CDR3 in DNA: TGCAGTGCTAGAGAGGGGACAGCTAATGAAAAACTGTTTTTT. Translated, it gives CSAREGTANEKLFF.

This clonotype was seen a few times. V and J are TRBV20-1 and TRBJ1-3, with a possible D match to TRBD1 (5 bases). The CDR3 is made up of 14 amino acids. Trimming shortened V by 5 bases and J by 1 base, and 12 bases separated the two germline ends. Germline values: CDR1 DFQATT, CDR2 SNEGSKA (reference sequence). This chain's CDR3 is CSAWRGQSGNTIYF. In nucleotides, the CDR3 is TGCAGTGCTTGGAGGGGCCAATCTGGAAACACCATATATTTT.

In its sample, this clonotype was seen a few times. This chain links TRBV12-3 or TRBV12-4 with TRBJ2-7, with 9 bases fitting TRBD1. The CDR3 spans 14 residues. With 5 bases clipped from V and 3 bases from J, the junction kept 5 bases outside the gene matches. CDR3 residues: CASSGGQGGYEQYF. CDR3 nucleotide sequence: TGTGCCAGCAGTGGGGGACAGGGAGGCTACGAGCAGTACTTC.

This clonotype was seen repeatedly, ten times or more. V is TRBV27 and J is TRBJ1-2; 7 bases line up with TRBD1. The CDR3 length is 16 residues. The junction had 14 bases not matched to a gene; V was cut back by 2 bases and J by 8 bases. The germline CDR1 and CDR2 sequences are MNHEY and SMNVEV (reference sequence). CDR3 sequence: CASSLRPEQGEKGYTF. CDR3 sequence (DNA): TGTGCCAGCAGTTTACGCCCCGAGCAGGGGGAGAAGGGCTACACCTTC.

This clonotype was counted ten times or more. The chain combines TRBV30 with TRBJ2-3; 7 bases map to TRBD2. The CDR3 runs to 15 residues. V gave up 1 base and J gave up 1 base; unmatched junction bases: 5. Germline loops: CDR1 GTSNPN, CDR2 SVGIG (reference sequence). This chain's CDR3 is CAWSAQLAGTDTQYF. CDR3 DNA: TGTGCCTGGAGTGCCCAGCTAGCGGGCACAGATACGCAGTATTTT.

This clonotype was seen ten or more times. V is TRBV6-5 and J is TRBJ1-5, with D unclear. Germline values: CDR1 MNHEY, CDR2 SVGAGI. This CDR3 comprises 14 residues. Trimming removed 4 bases at V and 7 bases at J, with 14 bases between. Here the CDR3 reads CASSSAGIRQPQHF. CDR3 coding DNA: TGTGCCAGCAGTTCGGCGGGAATTCGGCAGCCCCAGCATTTT.

This clonotype was observed a handful of times. This chain connects TRBV9 to TRBJ2-1; weak D call: TRBD1 (5 bases). The germline V and J ends were trimmed by 0 bases and 4 bases, with 11 bases remaining between them. This CDR3 has 15 residues. CDR1 SGDLS and CDR2 YYNGEE come from the germline V gene. Here the CDR3 DNA reads TGTGCCAGCAGCGTAGGGTGGGGCAGGTACAATGAGCAGTTCTTC. Residues: CASSVGWGRYNEQFF.

This clonotype was found a few times. V and J are TRBV7-2 and TRBJ2-1; 9 nucleotides align to TRBD2. Germline CDR1 reads SGHTA; CDR2 reads FQGNSA. The CDR3 spans 14 residues. With 2 bases clipped from V and 8 bases from J, the junction kept 4 bases outside the gene matches. The CDR3 here is CASSLSAGGDEQFF. CDR3 coding DNA: TGTGCCAGCAGCTTATCTGCGGGAGGGGATGAGCAGTTCTTC.

The chain carries TRBV12-3 or TRBV12-4 and TRBJ2-7, with D perhaps matching TRBD1 or TRBD2 (5 bases each). The CDR3 consists of 14 residues. V was trimmed by 3 bases and J by 2 bases, leaving 11 bases between them. In nucleotides, the CDR3 is TGTGCCAGCAGTTTGGAGGCAGGGCCCTACGAGCAGTACTTC. Its protein product is CASSLEAGPYEQYF.

This clonotype came up a few times. V and J are TRBV7-8 and TRBJ2-1; TRBD2 agrees at 13 bases. V lost 5 bases to trimming and J lost 2 bases; unmatched junction nucleotides: 15. CDR1 and CDR2 (germline): SGHVS, FQNEAQ. The CDR3 is 20 residues long. CDR3 amino acids: CASSKDRGLTSGRAYNEQFF. CDR3 nucleotides: TGTGCCAGCAGCAAAGACAGGGGGCTAACTAGCGGGAGGGCCTACAATGAGCAGTTCTTC.

This clonotype was found a few times. This chain connects TRBV7-2 to TRBJ1-2; weak D call: TRBD1 (5 bases). The CDR3 is 15 amino acids. V was clipped by 5 bases and J by 4 bases, with 17 bases between them. Germline CDR1 SGHTA, CDR2 FQGNSA. The CDR3 protein is CASSPTAGAPYGYTF. As DNA, the CDR3 is TGTGCCAGCAGCCCGACCGCCGGGGCCCCCTATGGCTACACCTTC.